This T cell receptor (beta chain) is drawn from a study of Graves' ophthalmopathy and Graves' hyperthyroidism. Study-wide points: This model predicted ophthalmopathy progression (sensitivity around 70%, specificity about 72%).

Those donors who had ophthalmopathy presented with moderate-to-severe activity, a CAS of ≥3, a NOSPECS of ≥4 and a duration under 3 months. TCR beta CDR3 regions were amplified from RNA transcripts. The workflow started with a first-round RT-PCR run with HTBI primers and then moved on to a second-round multiplex PCR. TCRdb fed the multiplex PCR reads into MiXCR, producing one record per CDR3 protein. The table lists around 660,000 distinct CDR3 sequences, about 38% of them singletons. This clonotype was observed a handful of times. Its antigen is as yet unknown. Trimming cost V 2 bases and J 3 bases, with 16 bases left between them. The CDR3 loop spans 16 amino acids. Per the germline V gene, CDR1 is LGHDT and CDR2 is YNNKEL (reference sequence).

Sequencing was done on a sample of peripheral blood. The sequence came from an adult man with Graves' ophthalmopathy. This chain uses TRBV3-1 with TRBJ1-2, with D hard to call. The CDR3 DNA follows: TGTGCCAGCAGCCAAAGTGGGGAGCGGTGGTACTATGGCTACACCTTC. This encodes CASSQSGERWYYGYTF.